The rows below give T cell receptor beta chains drawn from one sample of a study of shared T cell receptors in the human thymus. TCRdb's copy holds only in-frame clones and misses some; the assay was immunoSEQ multiplex PCR. Of about 660,000 clones listed, 85% to 90% are singletons. These data were likewise used in another study, on human thymus T cells.

Sequences were obtained from thymocytes. Every receptor here comes from a boy under two years old with a congenital heart defect. CDR3s include the opening cysteine and the closing phenylalanine or tryptophan. The D gene is left open where the match is weak. Size is omitted from some rows. Given values are once, few, many or a class for expanded clones.

J | D | V | size | length | DNA | CDR3
TRBJ2-5 | TRBD2 | TRBV7-9 | - | 18 | TGTGCCAGCAGCTTAACGCTAGCGGGAGGGGGGGTGCAAGAGACCCAGTACTTC | CASSLTLAGGGVQETQYF
TRBJ2-2 | TRBD2 | TRBV18 | - | 17 | TGTGCCAGCTCACCACCCAATAGCGGGAGGGACACCGGGGAGCTGTTTTTT | CASSPPNSGRDTGELFF
TRBJ2-4 | - | TRBV11-3 | - | 16 | TGTGCCAGCAGCCAAGTGGCTTATTCGTCCAAAAACATTCAGTACTTC | CASSQVAYSSKNIQYF
TRBJ1-1 | TRBD1 | TRBV9 | - | 14 | TGTGCCAGCAGCACCGGGACAGGGGAGACTGAAGCTTTCTTT | CASSTGTGETEAFF
TRBJ2-7 | TRBD2 | TRBV19 | few | 16 | TGTGCCAGTAGTATTGGGACTAGCGGGAGCATCGGCGAGCAGTACTTC | CASSIGTSGSIGEQYF
TRBJ2-7 | TRBD2 | TRBV6-5 | few | 11 | TGTGCCAGCAGTCCGGGAGGCGAGCAGTACTTC | CASSPGGEQYF
TRBJ1-5 | TRBD1 | TRBV5-1 | few | 15 | TGCGCCAGCAGCTCCGGGACAGATAGCAATCAGCCCCAGCATTTT | CASSSGTDSNQPQHF
TRBJ2-2 | TRBD2 | TRBV7-3 | - | 17 | TGTGCCAGCAGTTCCGATACTAGCGGGTCGAACACCGGGGAGCTGTTTTTT | CASSSDTSGSNTGELFF
TRBJ2-1 | TRBD2 | TRBV7-2 | - | 17 | TGTGCCAGCAGCCCCCCCCGCGGGAGGCGGGGGTACAATGAGCAGTTCTTC | CASSPPRGRRGYNEQFF
TRBJ2-5 | TRBD1 | TRBV19 | - | 19 | TGTGCCAGTAGTATAGAAGTCGACAGGGGAAGGGGGCCCCAAGAGACCCAGTACTTC | CASSIEVDRGRGPQETQYF
TRBJ2-1 | - | TRBV14 | few | 18 | TGTGCCAGCAGCCAAGGTACAGAATCTAGCGCTTCCTACAATGAGCAGTTCTTC | CASSQGTESSASYNEQFF
TRBJ1-5 | TRBD1 | TRBV9 | - | 15 | TGTGCCAGCAGCCCCTCGGGACAGCCTAATCAGCCCCAGCATTTT | CASSPSGQPNQPQHF
TRBJ2-7 | - | TRBV30 | - | 14 | TGTGCCTGGAGAGACACGAGTGCGACCTACGAGCAGTACTTC | CAWRDTSATYEQYF
TRBJ2-7 | TRBD2 | TRBV11-2 | - | 13 | TGTGCCAGCAGCTCTAGCGGGGGGTACGAGCAGTACTTC | CASSSSGGYEQYF
TRBJ2-1 | - | TRBV20-1 | - | 10 | TGCAGTGCGAGTGCAGGTGAGCAGTTCTTC | CSASAGEQFF
TRBJ2-1 | TRBD1 | TRBV27 | - | 12 | TGTGCCAGCAAGCAGGGGGACAATGAGCAGTTCTTC | CASKQGDNEQFF
TRBJ1-2 | - | TRBV27 | - | 15 | TGTGCCAGCGGGCAGGGGCCACCTTGGCGCTATGGCTACACCTTC | CASGQGPPWRYGYTF
TRBJ1-1 | - | TRBV28 | - | 13 | TGTGCCAGCAGTCCCCCGGGGAACACTGAAGCTTTCTTT | CASSPPGNTEAFF
TRBJ2-3 | - | TRBV7-2 | - | 14 | TGTGCCAGCAGCCTAGTGGGCGTCACAGATACGCAGTATTTT | CASSLVGVTDTQYF
TRBJ2-1 | TRBD2 | TRBV29-1 | - | 15 | TGCAGCGCTCCTCGTAGCGGGAGCGGCTACAATGAGCAGTTCTTC | CSAPRSGSGYNEQFF
TRBJ2-7 | TRBD1 | TRBV19 | - | 19 | TGTGCCAGTACGCCCCACGGGACAGGGGGCAGAGCGGCATCCTACGAGCAGTACTTC | CASTPHGTGGRAASYEQYF
TRBJ2-5 | TRBD2 | TRBV4-2 | - | 19 | TGTGCCAGCAGCCTCCAAGTAACTAGCGGCTCAATCTTACAAGAGACCCAGTACTTC | CASSLQVTSGSILQETQYF
TRBJ2-1 | - | TRBV11-3 | - | 13 | TGTGCCAGCAGCATGGAGCTTGTGAATGAGCAGTTCTTC | CASSMELVNEQFF
TRBJ1-1 | - | TRBV9 | - | 14 | TGTGCCAGCAGCTCGAGGGTGGGGTGGACTGAAGCTTTCTTT | CASSSRVGWTEAFF
TRBJ2-7 | TRBD2 | TRBV11-2 | - | 18 | TGTGCCAGCAGCTTAGATGGAGCGGGAGATGCCCCCTCCTACGAGCAGTACTTC | CASSLDGAGDAPSYEQYF
TRBJ2-7 | TRBD1 | TRBV28 | - | 13 | TGTGCCAGCAACGGGGACAGCTCCTACGAGCAGTACTTC | CASNGDSSYEQYF
TRBJ2-5 | TRBD2 | TRBV7-8 | - | 15 | TGTGCCAGCAGCCCACCGGGACTAGCGGGAGGGGAGCAGTACTTC | CASSPPGLAGGEQYF
TRBJ2-3 | - | TRBV7-9 | - | 15 | TGTGCCAGCAGCTTTTTGAGGCAGAGCACAGATACGCAGTATTTT | CASSFLRQSTDTQYF
TRBJ2-5 | TRBD2 | TRBV4-3 | - | 17 | TGCGCCAGCAGCCAAGACTGGCTAGCGGGCGTACAAGAGACCCAGTACTTC | CASSQDWLAGVQETQYF
TRBJ2-5 | - | TRBV12-5 | - | 14 | TGTGCTAGTGGTTTTAGCGGCCTCAGAGAGACCCAGTACTTC | CASGFSGLRETQYF
TRBJ2-1 | TRBD1 | TRBV5-4 | - | 15 | TGTGCCAGCAGCCTCGACAGGGGGCAACAGTTTGAGCAGTTCTTC | CASSLDRGQQFEQFF
TRBJ2-1 | - | TRBV20-1 | - | 11 | TGCAGTGCTAGAGGTCCCGGTGAGCAGTTCTTC | CSARGPGEQFF
TRBJ2-7 | TRBD1 | TRBV19 | - | 13 | TGTGCCAGTAGGGACAGGGAGGACTACGAGCAGTACTTC | CASRDREDYEQYF
TRBJ1-4 | - | TRBV5-8 | - | 14 | TGTGCCAGCAGCTTGGGACAGTTTAATGAAAAACTGTTTTTT | CASSLGQFNEKLFF
TRBJ1-1 | TRBD1 | TRBV29-1 | - | 17 | TGCAGCGTTGAAGATCCCGGGGACAGGCGGATGAACACTGAAGCTTTCTTT | CSVEDPGDRRMNTEAFF
TRBJ1-2 | - | TRBV10-3 | - | 11 | TGTGCCATCATGTGGCACGCTGGCTACACCTTC | CAIMWHAGYTF
TRBJ1-5 | - | TRBV6-1 | - | 15 | TGTGCCAGCATGCCGTGGAGGGGAGGAGATCAGCCCCAGCATTTT | CASMPWRGGDQPQHF
TRBJ1-4 | TRBD1 | TRBV4-3 | - | 16 | TGCGCCAGCAGCCAAGACAGGGGGCGCGGTAATGAAAAACTGTTTTTT | CASSQDRGRGNEKLFF
TRBJ2-7 | TRBD2 | TRBV9 | - | 17 | TGTGCCAGCAGCGCCACGAGACTAGCGGGACCCTCCTACGAGCAGTACTTC | CASSATRLAGPSYEQYF
TRBJ2-3 | TRBD1 | TRBV27 | few | 15 | TGTGCCAGCAGTTTAGATTCAGGGGGCCCAGATACGCAGTATTTT | CASSLDSGGPDTQYF
TRBJ1-2 | - | TRBV6-4 | few | 16 | TGTGCCAGCAGTGACCCACGAGGCGAAAGGAACTATGGCTACACCTTC | CASSDPRGERNYGYTF
TRBJ2-7 | TRBD2 | TRBV10-3 | - | 14 | TGTGCCATCAGGCCCGGGGGCGGGAGGCCCGAGCAGTACTTC | CAIRPGGGRPEQYF
TRBJ2-1 | - | TRBV11-2 | - | 13 | TGTGCCAGCAGCGCCTCAGGCGGGAATGAGCAGTTCTTC | CASSASGGNEQFF
TRBJ2-7 | - | TRBV14 | - | 19 | TGTGCCAGCAGCCAGGGGGCTAGCCCGGGACATTCATCTTCCTACGAGCAGTACTTC | CASSQGASPGHSSSYEQYF
TRBJ2-5 | - | TRBV4-3 | once | 14 | TGCGCCAGCAGCCAAGATATTAGCGAAGAGACCCAGTACTTC | CASSQDISEETQYF
TRBJ2-1 | TRBD2 | TRBV5-6 | - | 16 | TGTGCCAGCAGAAGCGGGGCGGGAGGAGATTGTAATGAGCAGTTCTTC | CASRSGAGGDCNEQFF
TRBJ1-3 | TRBD1 | TRBV14 | few | 17 | TGTGCCAGCAGCCAAGCGGGACAGGTGAGGTTAAGAAACACCATATATTTT | CASSQAGQVRLRNTIYF
TRBJ2-5 | - | TRBV7-9 | - | 11 | TGTGCCAGCAGCATCAGAGAGACCCAGTACTTC | CASSIRETQYF
TRBJ2-3 | TRBD2 | TRBV28 | once | 18 | TGTGCCAGCGCCCCGATTTCGGTAGCGGGAGAGAAAACAGATACGCAGTATTTT | CASAPISVAGEKTDTQYF
TRBJ2-5 | TRBD1 | TRBV5-1 | - | 12 | TGCGCCAGCAGCTACAGGGGTGAGACCCAGTACTTC | CASSYRGETQYF